Below are 26 T cell receptor beta chains sequenced from a single sample in a study of CD8 T cells in ankylosing spondylitis. Each CDR3 protein is one row after TCRdb ran MiXCR on the 5' RACE reads. The sample contains 250,000 or so distinct CDR3 sequences, 15% to 20% of which appear only once. Material: blood, either unsorted or a sorted T cell fraction (not recorded which). These receptors originate from a male donor with ankylosing spondylitis or in good health (not recorded which).

This rearrangement joins TRBV12-3 or TRBV12-4 to TRBJ2-5, with TRBD1 as a possible D gene (5 bases). This CDR3 is built from 15 residues. V dropped 0 bases and J dropped 1 base, with 9 bases sitting between them. CDR3 amino acids: CASSLAGHIQETQYF. CDR3 coding DNA: TGTGCCAGCAGTTTAGCTGGACATATCCAAGAGACCCAGTACTTC.

The chain uses TRBV12-3 or TRBV12-4 and TRBJ2-3, with 7 bases that match TRBD2. This CDR3 has 16 amino acids. Trimming removed 6 bases from V and 4 bases from J; junction bases left unmatched: 13. CDR3 nucleotides: TGTGCCAGCAGCCCCCCTGCGCGGGAGATCCCAGATACGCAGTATTTT. This translates into CASSPPAREIPDTQYF.

This clonotype was counted a few times. This chain connects TRBV14 to TRBJ2-7, with D tentatively TRBD2 (5 bases). This CDR3 contains 14 residues. The ends were cut back, 4 bases at V and 3 bases at J, with 13 bases in the middle. CDR1 SGHDN and CDR2 FVKESK come from the germline V gene. As DNA, the CDR3 is TGTGCCAGCAGCCTAAGGACGGGAATCTACGAGCAGTACTTC. This codes for CASSLRTGIYEQYF.

This clonotype was seen only once. The gene calls are TRBV7-6 and TRBJ2-1; D is uncertain. CDR1 and CDR2 from the germline V gene are SGHVS and FNYEAQ. Trimming removed 0 bases from V and 4 bases from J, with 22 bases in between. This CDR3 contains 19 residues. CDR3 region: CASSLALGGEDQRYNEQFF. The CDR3 DNA reads as TGTGCCAGCAGCTTAGCGCTGGGCGGAGAAGACCAAAGGTACAATGAGCAGTTCTTC.

The chain combines TRBV27 with TRBJ2-5; D may be TRBD1 (6 bases). V was pared by 0 bases and J by 5 bases, with 10 bases between. From germline, CDR1 is MNHEY and CDR2 SMNVEV (reference sequence). CDR3 size: 14 residues. The CDR3 DNA is TGTGCCAGCAGTTTATCGAGGGGGATGGAGACCCAGTACTTC. Residues: CASSLSRGMETQYF.

The V gene is TRBV20-1, the J gene TRBJ2-1, with D perhaps given as TRBD1 or TRBD2 (5 bases each). CDR1 and CDR2 (germline): DFQATT, SNEGSKA (reference sequence). Trimming removed 4 bases at V and 6 bases at J, with 13 bases between. The CDR3 sequence is 13 residues long. For the CDR3, the DNA is TGCAGTGCTACCTGGGGGTTTCTCAATGAGCAGTTCTTC. Its translation is CSATWGFLNEQFF.

The rearrangement uses TRBV29-1 and TRBJ2-6; D might be TRBD2 (6 bases). Germline V gene sequence: CDR1 SQVTM, CDR2 ANQGSEA. The CDR3 extends over 21 amino acids. V lost 3 bases and J lost 4, with 31 bases in between. The CDR3 DNA sequence: TGCAGCGTTGAGGTCGGGAGCGTTACGGGTACACGGAGTGCCGGGGCCAACGTCCTGACTTTC. Encoded protein: CSVEVGSVTGTRSAGANVLTF.

The chain combines TRBV5-1 with TRBJ2-2; TRBD2 might be the D (6 bases). The V end was cut by 2 bases, the J end by 7 bases, with 18 bases between. Per the germline V gene, CDR1 is SGHRS and CDR2 is YFSETQ. The CDR3 has 16 amino acids. The CDR3 region has the DNA TGCGCCAGCAGCTTTTCGGGAGCGTTGGAGAACGGGGAGCTGTTTTTT. Translation gives CASSFSGALENGELFF.

V gene TRBV4-2 combines with J gene TRBJ2-7; D is possibly TRBD2 (5 bases). Per germline, CDR1 LGHNA and CDR2 YNFKEQ. Between the trimmed V and J ends, which lost 4 bases and 4 bases, there was a span of 11 bases. This CDR3 region has 13 residues. The CDR3 region is CASSPRTGYEQYF. The CDR3 nucleotides are TGTGCCAGCAGCCCCCGGACGGGATACGAGCAGTACTTC.

CDR3 sequence (DNA): TGCGCCAGCAGCCAAGATCTAAACCATTGGGATGAGCAGTTCTTC. This gives the protein CASSQDLNHWDEQFF. The chain employs TRBV4-1 and TRBJ2-1; no clear D. Per the germline V gene, CDR1 is MGHRA and CDR2 is YSYEKL. Trimming took off 0 bases at V and 8 bases at J, with 14 bases between the two ends. The CDR3 contains 15 residues.

This clonotype has more than one count but fewer than ten. V and J are TRBV18 and TRBJ2-7, with 8 bases lining up with TRBD2. Germline V gene sequence: CDR1 KGHSH, CDR2 LQKENI. V shed 3 bases and J 3 bases; nucleotides not matched to a gene: 4. The CDR3 covers 14 residues. CDR3 sequence (DNA): TGTGCCAGCTCACCCGGGACTAGTTTCTACGAGCAGTACTTC. Amino acid sequence: CASSPGTSFYEQYF.

The V gene is TRBV4-1, the J gene TRBJ2-2; D is uncertain. CDR3 size: 14 residues. Germline V gene data show CDR1 as MGHRA and CDR2 as YSYEKL. Trimming removed 4 bases at V and 2 bases at J, with 8 bases between. Here the CDR3 reads CASSRSRNTGELFF. In DNA form, the CDR3 reads TGCGCCAGCAGCCGTAGCAGAAACACCGGGGAGCTGTTTTTT.

This clonotype has just a few counts. The genes are TRBV12-3 or TRBV12-4 and TRBJ2-3; D uncertain. The CDR3 totals 17 residues. Trimming left V 5 bases short and J 2 bases short, with 20 bases between. The CDR3 nucleotides are TGTGCCAGCAGTCCGTCTTCCGAACAGATTGACACAGATACGCAGTATTTT. This encodes CASSPSSEQIDTDTQYF.

Ten or more counts support this clonotype. CDR3 bases: TGCGCCAGCAGCCAAGTCGGAACGGGCAATGAGCAGTTCTTC. It translates to CASSQVGTGNEQFF. The V call is TRBV4-1, the J call TRBJ2-1; no reliable D call. The CDR3 has 14 residues. Per germline, CDR1 MGHRA and CDR2 YSYEKL. V was pared by 1 base and J by 6 bases, with 10 bases between.

The chain uses TRBV29-1 and TRBJ2-2; D is undetermined. The V end was cut by 7 bases, the J end by 8 bases, with 8 bases between. Germline V lookup: CDR1 SQVTM, CDR2 ANQGSEA. The CDR3 sequence is 10 residues long. The CDR3 region is CSARAGELFF. CDR3 nucleotides: TGCAGCGCAAGGGCTGGGGAGCTGTTTTTT.

The V and J genes are TRBV29-1 and TRBJ2-1; no firm D call. The V and J ends lost 2 bases and 3 bases respectively, with 11 bases between them. Per the germline V gene, CDR1 is SQVTM and CDR2 is ANQGSEA. This CDR3 contains 14 residues. Here the CDR3 reads CSVERRLVYNEQFF. The CDR3 DNA sequence: TGCAGCGTTGAACGTCGGCTAGTCTACAATGAGCAGTTCTTC.

The CDR3 DNA follows: TGTGCCAGCAGCTTGTTCGGTAGCGGGAGGAAGGACACCGGGGAGCTGTTTTTT. Amino acids: CASSLFGSGRKDTGELFF. V gene TRBV5-5 combines with J gene TRBJ2-2, with 10 nucleotides matching TRBD2. Germline trimming cut 1 base from V and 3 bases from J; bases unmatched to any gene: 9. CDR3 length equals 18 residues. Germline-derived CDR1 and CDR2 are SGHKS and YYEKEE (reference sequence).

The V gene is TRBV5-1, the J gene TRBJ2-2; 9 bases map to TRBD2. V was pared by 1 base and J by 3 bases, with 4 bases of the junction left unmatched. The length of the CDR3 is 16 residues. Germline V gene sequence: CDR1 SGHRS, CDR2 YFSETQ. The CDR3 loop is CASSLRLAVDTGELFF. The CDR3 DNA sequence: TGCGCCAGCAGCTTGAGACTAGCGGTTGACACCGGGGAGCTGTTTTTT.

This clonotype was observed at least ten times. The CDR3 DNA reads as TGTGCCAGCAGCAAAATTCGACTAGTTGCCGGGGAGCTGTTTTTT. Translated: CASSKIRLVAGELFF. This sequence joins TRBV21-1 and TRBJ2-2; the table gives TRBD2 as D, unverified against the DNA. TRBV21-1 is reported as a pseudogene. CDR3 length: 15 residues.

The V gene is TRBV29-1, the J gene TRBJ2-5; maybe TRBD2 (5 bases). The CDR3 runs to 13 residues. Germline CDR1 reads SQVTM; CDR2 reads ANQGSEA. The V end was cut by 6 bases, the J end by 0 bases, with 11 bases between. The CDR3 DNA is TGCAGCGTCGTGGGAGTTTACCAAGAGACCCAGTACTTC. Translating gives CSVVGVYQETQYF.

The table lists this clonotype with many counts. The chain has TRBV29-1 and TRBJ2-7; the match to TRBD1 covers 8 bases. V lost 4 bases and J lost 0; bases outside the gene matches: 5. The CDR3 has 14 amino acids. In germline, CDR1 is SQVTM, CDR2 ANQGSEA. The CDR3 bases are TGCAGCGTTGTAACTGACAGGGGCTCCTACGAGCAGTACTTC. Translated: CSVVTDRGSYEQYF.

The chain uses TRBV29-1 and TRBJ2-1, with a tentative D call TRBD2 (6 bases). The V end was cut by 3 bases, the J end by 2 bases, with 14 bases between. The CDR3 totals 15 residues. CDR1 and CDR2 (germline): SQVTM, ANQGSEA. CDR3 DNA: TGCAGCGTTGATTCGGTTAGCGGAACCTACAATGAGCAGTTCTTC. It specifies CSVDSVSGTYNEQFF.

This clonotype was seen repeatedly, ten times or more. The chain employs TRBV5-1 and TRBJ2-7; 7 nucleotides line up with TRBD2. The germline V gene has CDR1 SGHRS and CDR2 YFSETQ. The junction had 0 bases not matched to a gene; V was cut back by 0 bases and J by 0 bases. CDR3 length: 14 residues. DNA of the CDR3: TGCGCCAGCAGCTTGGCGGGGGGCTCCTACGAGCAGTACTTC. This translates into CASSLAGGSYEQYF.

The chain links TRBV29-1 to TRBJ2-7; D possibly corresponds to TRBD1 (5 bases). CDR1 is SQVTM, CDR2 ANQGSEA, per germline. The CDR3 consists of 14 residues. V was clipped by 4 bases and J by 0 bases, with 13 bases between them. Here the CDR3 reads CSVVTAESSYEQYF. CDR3 nucleotide sequence: TGCAGCGTTGTGACAGCCGAAAGCTCCTACGAGCAGTACTTC.

This clonotype turned up a few times. DNA for the CDR3: TGTGCCAGCAGTGGATCTAGCGTCGGCTCCTACAATGAGCAGTTCTTC. Protein: CASSGSSVGSYNEQFF. The chain recombines TRBV25-1 with TRBJ2-1; tentatively, D is TRBD2 (6 bases). The CDR3 loop spans 16 amino acids. Trimming pared 4 bases from V and 0 bases from J, leaving 13 bases between. Germline V gene sequence: CDR1 MGHDK, CDR2 SYGVNS.

This clonotype was counted many times. J is TRBJ2-1 and V is TRBV7-9, with 10 positions matching TRBD2. There are 15 residues in the CDR3. CDR1 SEHNR and CDR2 FQNEAQ come from the germline V gene (reference sequence). V trimming: 6 bases; J trimming: 4 bases; junction bases outside the gene matches: 6. CDR3 sequence (DNA): TGTGCCAGCAGTTGGGCTAGCGGGAGTTACAATGAGCAGTTCTTC. Its translation is CASSWASGSYNEQFF.